This T cell receptor delta chain was recovered during a study of γδ T cells in repeated Plasmodium falciparum infection. Vgamma9/Vdelta2+ and Vdelta2-negative gammadelta T cells were flow-sorted from PBMC for bulk sequencing. Study-level results: Repeated controlled infections reportedly drove waves of new clonotype selection in Vdelta2-negative, mostly Vdelta1+, gammadelta repertoires.

About this clone: Its antigen is as yet unknown. TCRdb's entry gives the protein of a much larger clone, which mismatches this DNA's translation at residue 4, likely from a read error; the protein reported here is translated from the DNA.

TCRdb reprocessed the multiplex PCR reads using CATT. The sample holds around 82,000 delta-chain clones; approximately 1.4% are singletons and the top ten take around 8.1%. Germline lookup yields CDR1 TSWWSYY and CDR2 QGS. The V segment lost 8 bases and the J segment 4 bases; nucleotides outside the gene matches: 10. The CDR3 is 15 amino acids. The sequenced sample consisted of gamma-delta T cells from blood. The source is a pool of human donors (malaria-infected and uninfected, not separated). The genes are TRDV1 and TRDJ1; 10 bases agree with TRDD3. Since TCRdb gives no J gene, matching the DNA to germline was used here to assign it. CDR3 DNA: TGTGCTCTTAGTCCTACTGGGGGATCGGTCGATAAACTCATCTTT. It is translated as CALSPTGGSVDKLIF.